The rows below give T cell receptor beta chains drawn from one sample of a study of T cell responses to AZD1222 COVID-19 vaccine. The assay was immunoSEQ multiplex PCR, and TCRdb's table has in-frame clones only and misses some. The data show roughly 200,000 clones, about 89% seen once. Sequences were derived from peripheral blood, sampled 28 days after the second AZD1222 dose. Source of these receptors: an adult who received the AZD1222 COVID-19 vaccine. Both conserved end residues are trimmed from each CDR3. The order of the fields is V gene, CDR3 protein.

TRBV12-3/TRBV12-4 | ASGLGDQPQH
TRBV6-5 | ASSYSVGAGETEAF
TRBV30 | AWSPKTGTGKYEQY
TRBV27 | ASSFRTVNSPLH
TRBV27 | ASSRGRDAAVKLF
TRBV30 | AWSMGGSSYEQY
TRBV12-3/TRBV12-4 | ASSSSVPPLH
TRBV2 | ASSEIWSSSSTDTQY
TRBV7-2 | ASSPQGLNEKLF
TRBV6-5 | ASSYDSSKTDTQY
TRBV18 | ASSGTGAYQPQH
TRBV6-4 | ASSDPPGGRVGTDTQY
TRBV27 | ASSPIQGPNSPLH
TRBV2 | ASSDATREDFYGYT
TRBV6-5 | ASSNTRNIQY
TRBV4-2 | ASSQDRLAAETQY
TRBV3-1/TRBV3-2 | ASSQFRDGYT
TRBV7-3 | ASSLGTNTGELF
TRBV5-5 | ASSLVTSGYYEQY
TRBV30 | AWSVRGAEGIQY
TRBV10-2 | ASSDRGFGGYT
TRBV6-5 | ASSYSWTANTGELF
TRBV7-2 | ASSLDIPPDQY
TRBV6-5 | ASSTPRAYGYT
TRBV20-1 | SAREAGVKY
TRBV5-4 | ASSPGTGTQY
TRBV4-1 | ASSSITSTGELF
TRBV7-8 | ASSPPRGAQGSYGYT
TRBV2 | ASTPGQGSTEAF
TRBV19 | ASRNEKLF
TRBV5-1 | ASSLAAYYNEQF
TRBV10-3 | AISEEEKATAVR
TRBV7-8 | ASSLRATGNQPQH
TRBV28 | ASIQRGLRVFQPQH
TRBV4-2 | ASSLTGHNYGYT
TRBV5-1 | ASSLTGGVNEQF
TRBV5-1 | ASSWGQGARNSPLH
TRBV30 | AWAPWDRGHNSPLH
TRBV19 | ASSIWGRSPLH
TRBV7-2 | ASSLGSQVNSPLH
TRBV7-9 | ASSQWSVQETQY
TRBV7-9 | ASSRLQQEYNEKLF
TRBV24-1 | ATSVGGTTTDTQY
TRBV7-2 | ASRDRNNSPLH
TRBV6-5 | ASRTGRVTTEAF
TRBV4-1 | ASSQGLRGRENPYEQY
TRBV7-9 | ASSLAEGRGSPLH
TRBV20-1 | SASSGTSGSNEQF
TRBV5-1 | ASSSTVNYGYT
TRBV5-5 | ASSLALITSGANVLT